One sample yielded the 22 T cell receptor beta chains listed below, sequenced in a study of PD-1 blockade in classical Hodgkin lymphoma. TCRdb keeps only in-frame clones here, not all; method: immunoSEQ multiplex PCR. The table includes about 100,000 clones, around 89% detected once. Every patient had relapsed following autologous stem cell transplantation, and cohorts differed in brentuximab vedotin exposure. The source was peripheral blood mononuclear cells (PBMCs), collected before the second cycle of nivolumab. Receptors were obtained from a human donor with classical Hodgkin lymphoma.

This clone has just one count. V usage is TRBV10-3 and J usage is TRBJ2-7; 9 bases line up with TRBD2. The CDR3 extends over 14 amino acids. The V segment lost 11 bases and the J segment 2 bases; nucleotides outside the gene matches: 10. The germline V gene encodes CDR1 ENHRY and CDR2 SYGVKD. CDR3 region: CASVSGGPTYEQYF. The CDR3 DNA sequence: TGTGCCTCCGTTAGCGGGGGCCCGACCTACGAGCAGTACTTC.

This clone was counted a single time. The chain is built from TRBV28 and TRBJ2-2; the D is unclear. This CDR3 region has 11 residues. Per the germline V gene, CDR1 is MDHEN and CDR2 is SYDVKM. Trimming took off 6 bases at V and 8 bases at J, with 7 bases between the two ends. The chain's CDR3 is CASSPWGELFF. The CDR3 region has the DNA TGTGCCAGCAGCCCTTGGGGGGAGCTGTTTTTT.

The gene calls are TRBV9 and TRBJ1-2; D might be TRBD1 (6 bases). V was clipped by 3 bases and J by 8 bases, with 14 bases between them. The germline V gene has CDR1 SGDLS and CDR2 YYNGEE. This CDR3 is built from 13 residues. DNA for the CDR3: TGTGCCAGCAGCGGGGGCAGGGGCGGCGGCTACACCTTC. This gives the protein CASSGGRGGGYTF.

The V and J genes are TRBV2 and TRBJ2-1; 11 bases line up with TRBD2. CDR3 size: 16 residues. Germline V gives CDR1 SNHLY, CDR2 FYNNEI. J lost 4 bases, V lost 6 bases, and 8 bases had no gene match. The CDR3 loop is CASSGWSSGGYNEQFF. The CDR3 DNA reads as TGTGCCAGCAGCGGTTGGTCTAGCGGGGGGTACAATGAGCAGTTCTTC.

V and J are TRBV6-1 and TRBJ2-1; 7 nucleotides agree with TRBD1. The CDR3 is made up of 15 amino acids. The ends lost 3 bases at V and 2 bases at J; junction bases unmatched: 4. Germline CDR1 is MNHNS and CDR2 is SASEGT. CDR3 coding DNA: TGTGCCAGCAGTGATTGGACAGGAGCCTACAATGAGCAGTTCTTC. Protein sequence: CASSDWTGAYNEQFF.

V and J are TRBV4-2 and TRBJ1-5; D possibly corresponds to TRBD1 (6 bases). This CDR3 is 17 amino acids long. Trimming cost V 0 bases and J 0 bases, with 12 bases left between them. Germline CDR1 and CDR2: LGHNA and YNFKEQ. The CDR3 nucleotides read TGTGCCAGCAGCCAAGAGCCGGGACATGGTAGCAATCAGCCCCAGCATTTT. Translation gives CASSQEPGHGSNQPQHF.

The rearrangement joins TRBV2 to TRBJ2-5, with 7 bases fitting TRBD2. The CDR3 sequence is 15 residues long. Germline-derived CDR1 and CDR2 are SNHLY and FYNNEI. The V and J ends lost 7 bases and 1 base, in that order; junction bases with no gene match: 9. DNA of the CDR3: TGTGCCAGCACCACCCAGCGGGGACCCCAAGAGACCCAGTACTTC. It yields the protein CASTTQRGPQETQYF.

Only one count was recorded for this clone. V is TRBV7-8 and J is TRBJ2-7, with TRBD1 matching 9 bases. This CDR3 contains 14 residues. V gave up 8 bases and J gave up 4 bases; unmatched junction bases: 9. Germline V lookup: CDR1 SGHVS, CDR2 FQNEAQ. The CDR3, as DNA: TGTGCCAGCGAACTGACAGGGGGGCGGTACGAGCAGTACTTC. It codes for CASELTGGRYEQYF.

V is TRBV7-4 and J is TRBJ2-7, with unresolved D. Trimming shortened V by 2 bases and J by 0 bases, and 11 bases separated the two germline ends. The CDR3 extends over 15 amino acids. CDR1 is SGHVT and CDR2 is SQSDAQ in the germline V gene. The CDR3 region has the DNA TGTGCCAGCAGCTTACCCGTTCTCAGCTCCTACGAGCAGTACTTC. This translates into CASSLPVLSSYEQYF.

The gene calls are TRBV7-2 and TRBJ1-2, with D perhaps matching TRBD1 (6 bases). V lost 4 bases and J lost 4, with 10 bases in between. Germline CDR1 SGHTA, CDR2 FQGNSA. The CDR3 has 13 amino acids. CDR3 in DNA: TGTGCCAGCAGCTCGGACAGAGGCTATGGCTACACCTTC. Amino acid sequence: CASSSDRGYGYTF.

The rearrangement links TRBV5-1 to TRBJ1-1; TRBD1 is a possible D gene (6 bases). Germline CDR1 SGHRS, CDR2 YFSETQ. The V end was cut by 5 bases, the J end by 4 bases, with 12 bases between. There are 13 residues in the CDR3. The CDR3 DNA follows: TGCGCCAGCAGTCGGGGGCCTATCACTGAAGCTTTCTTT. Translating it yields CASSRGPITEAFF.

The chain links TRBV9 to TRBJ2-2; no clear D gene. Trimming removed 0 bases at V and 8 bases at J, with 5 bases between. The CDR3 extends over 12 amino acids. Looked up from germline, CDR1 is SGDLS and CDR2 is YYNGEE. For the CDR3, the DNA is TGTGCCAGCAGCGTAGGGTATGGGGAGCTGTTTTTT. Amino acid sequence: CASSVGYGELFF.

The chain couples TRBV6-4 to TRBJ2-2; perhaps TRBD2 as D (5 bases). V shed 0 bases and J shed 3 bases, with 11 bases lying between them. The CDR3 has 16 residues. CDR1 MRHNA and CDR2 SNTAGT come from the germline V gene. The CDR3 DNA is TGTGCCAGCAGTGACTCAAAGGAGGCGCACACCGGGGAGCTGTTTTTT. It yields the protein CASSDSKEAHTGELFF.

V usage is TRBV10-3 and J usage is TRBJ1-4; D gene unclear. Germline CDR1 ENHRY, CDR2 SYGVKD. V was trimmed by 6 bases and J by 0 bases, leaving 8 bases between them. There are 14 residues in the CDR3. DNA of the CDR3: TGTGCCATCAGGGACGGTGCAACTAATGAAAAACTGTTTTTT. Its translation is CAIRDGATNEKLFF.

Note on this clone: One end of the junction varies from germline; a read error may be responsible. This chain uses TRBV2 with TRBJ1-1; D is possibly TRBD1 (5 bases). Germline V gene lookup returns CDR1 SNHLY and CDR2 FYNNEI. CDR3 length: 14 residues. The DNA for the CDR3 is TGTGCCAGCAGAGAAGGGACTATAAACACTGAAGCTTTCTTT. As protein: CASREGTINTEAFF. The variable domain in full, with the rest retrieved from reference TRBV2 and TRBJ1-1, is EPEVTQTPSHQVTQMGQEVILRCVPISNHLYFYWYRQILGQKVEFLVSFYNNEISEKSEIFDDQFSVERPDGSNFTLKIRSTKLEDSAMYFCASREGTINTEAFFGQGTRLTVV.

The chain combines TRBV7-3 with TRBJ2-5; unclear D gene. The CDR3 sequence is 17 residues long. Germline assignment: CDR1 SGHTA and CDR2 FQGTGA. V dropped 2 bases and J dropped 1 base, with 17 bases sitting between them. The CDR3 region is CASSLSGLPQSQETQYF. The CDR3 DNA reads as TGTGCCAGCAGCTTATCGGGCCTTCCTCAGAGCCAAGAGACCCAGTACTTC. Variable domain in full (rest from reference TRBV7-3 and TRBJ2-5): GAGVSQTPSNKVTEKGKYVELRCDPISGHTALYWYRQSLGQGPEFLIYFQGTGAADDSGLPNDRFFAVRPEGSVSTLKIQRTERGDSAVYLCASSLSGLPQSQETQYFGPGTRLLVL.

This sequence joins TRBV6-5 and TRBJ1-2; possibly TRBD1 for D (5 bases). V dropped 5 bases and J dropped 0 bases, with 7 bases sitting between them. The CDR3 spans 13 residues. Germline lookup yields CDR1 MNHEY and CDR2 SVGAGI. The CDR3: CASSRQPNYGYTF. CDR3 nucleotide sequence: TGTGCCAGCAGTAGACAGCCTAACTATGGCTACACCTTC.

J is TRBJ2-3 and V is TRBV5-4; 9 nucleotides align to TRBD2. Germline V gene lookup returns CDR1 SGHNT and CDR2 YYREEE (reference sequence). The CDR3 length is 18 residues. V was pared by 4 bases and J by 0 bases, with 12 bases of the junction left unmatched. The CDR3 loop reads CASSPGGRGGWSTDTQYF. The CDR3 nucleotides are TGTGCCAGCAGCCCTGGAGGGCGGGGGGGCTGGAGCACAGATACGCAGTATTTT.

This chain connects TRBV30 to TRBJ1-2; no clear D gene. The CDR3 contains 13 residues. Germline V lookup: CDR1 GTSNPN, CDR2 SVGIG (reference sequence). Trimming left V 4 bases short and J 0 bases short, with 9 bases between. The CDR3 is CAWKAAANYGYTF. The DNA for the CDR3 is TGTGCCTGGAAGGCAGCTGCTAACTATGGCTACACCTTC.

The chain carries TRBV11-2 and TRBJ2-2, with a weak D call TRBD2 (5 bases). The CDR3 sequence is 15 residues long. CDR1 is SGHAT and CDR2 is FQNNGV in the germline V gene. Trimming took 1 base from V and 2 from J, leaving 8 bases between them. The chain's CDR3 is CASSLVRGNTGELFF. CDR3 in DNA: TGTGCCAGCAGCTTAGTCCGGGGAAACACCGGGGAGCTGTTTTTT.

J is TRBJ1-6 and V is TRBV6-1; TRBD1 is a possible D gene (5 bases). Trimming cost V 0 bases and J 10 bases, with 13 bases left between them. Germline V gives CDR1 MNHNS, CDR2 SASEGT. This CDR3 has 15 residues. The CDR3 region is CASSEAPAGYSPLHF. The CDR3 DNA reads as TGTGCCAGCAGTGAAGCCCCGGCAGGGTACTCACCCCTCCACTTT.

CDR3 sequence: CASNRRENSNQPQHF. The CDR3, as DNA: TGTGCCAGCAACCGCCGGGAAAATAGCAATCAGCCCCAGCATTTT. This chain links TRBV6-1 with TRBJ1-5; D call uncertain. From germline, CDR1 is MNHNS and CDR2 SASEGT. This CDR3 region has 15 residues. Trimming cost V 7 bases and J 0 bases, with 13 bases left between them.